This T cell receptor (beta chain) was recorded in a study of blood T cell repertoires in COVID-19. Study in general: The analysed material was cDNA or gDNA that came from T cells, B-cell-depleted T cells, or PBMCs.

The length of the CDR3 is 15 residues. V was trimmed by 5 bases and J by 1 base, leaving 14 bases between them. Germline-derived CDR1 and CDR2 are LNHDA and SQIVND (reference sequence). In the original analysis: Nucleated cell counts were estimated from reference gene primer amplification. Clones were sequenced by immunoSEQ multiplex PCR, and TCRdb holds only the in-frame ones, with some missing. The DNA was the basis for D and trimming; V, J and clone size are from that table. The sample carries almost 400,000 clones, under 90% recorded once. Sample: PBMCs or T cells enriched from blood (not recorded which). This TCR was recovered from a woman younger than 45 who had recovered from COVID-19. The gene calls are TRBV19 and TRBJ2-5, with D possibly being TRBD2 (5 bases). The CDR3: CASSAGVAPQETQYF. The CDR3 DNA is TGTGCCAGTAGTGCCGGGGTAGCCCCCCAAGAGACCCAGTACTTC.